This T cell receptor beta chain was captured by sequencing in a study of blood T cell repertoires in COVID-19. Unmatched junction bases numbered 13, after V lost 6 bases and J lost 6 bases. Germline CDR1 and CDR2: LNHDA and SQIVND (reference sequence). The CDR3 extends over 16 amino acids. Sequencing was performed with immunoSEQ multiplex PCR; in TCRdb, only in-frame clones are kept and a portion is missing. The data show 200,000 to 250,000 clones, almost 85% seen once. The sequencing sample was made of peripheral blood. This sequence joins TRBV19 and TRBJ1-1, with 10 positions matching TRBD1. This TCR was recovered from a woman in her sixties or seventies with COVID-19, enrolled during active disease. The CDR3 here is CASSFVRGTGVPEAFF. CDR3 DNA sequence: TGTGCCAGTAGCTTCGTACGGGGGACAGGGGTTCCTGAAGCTTTCTTT.